This passage covers 20 T cell receptor beta chains from one sample sequenced in a study of spatial heterogeneity in lung cancer. Study results and caveats: Mutation counts in tumors were tracked by counts of expanded intratumoral alpha and beta TCRs.

Noted time point: sample taken at primary tumor resection. From the 5' RACE reads, TCRdb called clonotypes with MiXCR, one entry per CDR3 protein. The sample records over 1,500 distinct CDR3 sequences, around 9.3% being singletons. Their recognized antigens are unknown. This material consisted of lung tumor tissue, taken at surgery. The receptor source for this set is a female donor with early-stage non-small cell lung cancer.

The chain carries TRBV24-1 and TRBJ2-1, with D hard to call. The germline V and J ends were trimmed by 6 bases and 0 bases, with 11 bases remaining between them. CDR1 is KGHDR and CDR2 is SFDVKD in the germline V gene. The CDR3 has 15 residues. CDR3: CATSSSISSYNEQFF. The DNA of the CDR3 is TGTGCCACCAGTTCCTCGATTAGCTCCTACAATGAGCAGTTCTTC.

This clonotype qualifies as medium-sized. The V gene is TRBV7-8, the J gene TRBJ1-1; D not resolved. This CDR3 spans 14 amino acids. Looked up from germline, CDR1 is SGHVS and CDR2 is FQNEAQ. V was cut by 1 base and J by 2 bases, with 8 bases left in between. CDR3 nucleotide sequence: TGTGCCAGCAGCTTAGTCCAGGTAAACACTGAAGCTTTCTTT. It specifies CASSLVQVNTEAFF.

The sample holds one count of this clonotype. The CDR3 loop reads CASSQEWGHPDSPYNEQFF. CDR3 sequence (DNA): TGCGCCAGCAGCCAAGAATGGGGACACCCTGACTCGCCCTACAATGAGCAGTTCTTC. The V call is TRBV4-3, the J call TRBJ2-1, with TRBD1 as a possible D gene (6 bases). V lost 0 bases and J 2 bases, leaving 20 bases between the germline ends. This CDR3 is 19 amino acids long. Germline V lookup: CDR1 LGHNA, CDR2 YSLEER.

The chain has TRBV20-1 and TRBJ2-3; 7 bases fit TRBD2. The junction had 1 base not matched to a gene; V was cut back by 1 base and J by 9 bases. CDR3 length equals 11 residues. Germline values: CDR1 DFQATT, CDR2 SNEGSKA (reference sequence). This CDR3 reads CSARGGRTQYF. The CDR3, as DNA: TGCAGTGCTAGAGGCGGGAGAACGCAGTATTTT.

This clonotype is termed medium-sized. The chain couples TRBV12-3 or TRBV12-4 to TRBJ2-5; TRBD1 is a possible D gene (6 bases). The CDR3 length is 13 residues. Trimming stripped 5 bases from V and 3 bases from J, with 10 bases between. CDR3 bases: TGTGCCAGCAGTCCGGGACACAAAGAGACCCAGTACTTC. This gives the protein CASSPGHKETQYF.

In this sample, this clonotype turned up a few times. The V call is TRBV5-1, the J call TRBJ2-3, with D possibly TRBD2 on 6 matching bases. Germline V gene lookup returns CDR1 SGHRS and CDR2 YFSETQ. Trimming pared 0 bases from V and 6 bases from J, leaving 11 bases between. The CDR3 contains 14 residues. The CDR3: CASSLVPGEDTQYF. As DNA, the CDR3 is TGCGCCAGCAGCTTGGTTCCGGGGGAGGATACGCAGTATTTT.

This clonotype was observed a few times. The chain recombines TRBV6-5 with TRBJ1-4; a weak D match, TRBD1 (6 bases). V was shortened by 8 bases and J by 1 base, with 17 bases between the two germline ends. The CDR3 sequence is 16 residues long. Per germline, CDR1 MNHEY and CDR2 SVGAGI. Here the CDR3 reads CASGTGGAQTNEKLFF. CDR3 DNA: TGTGCCAGCGGCACGGGGGGGGCTCAAACTAATGAAAAACTGTTTTTT.

The CDR3 DNA sequence: TGTGCCAGCACCCAAGGGGTAAACACCGGGGAGCTGTTTTTT. It codes for CASTQGVNTGELFF. The genes are TRBV12-3 or TRBV12-4 and TRBJ2-2, with D possibly matching TRBD1 (5 bases). V was shortened by 7 bases and J by 2 bases, with 11 bases between the two germline ends. The CDR3 covers 14 residues.

By proportion, this clonotype is medium-sized (0.01 to 0.1%). V and J are TRBV10-2 and TRBJ1-6, with D perhaps TRBD1 (5 bases). V dropped 5 bases and J dropped 5 bases, with 10 bases sitting between them. CDR3 length: 14 amino acids. Germline V gene sequence: CDR1 WSHSY, CDR2 SAAADI. The chain's CDR3 is CASSSGTDNSPLHF. The CDR3 DNA reads TGCGCCAGCAGTTCCGGGACGGATAATTCACCCCTCCACTTT.

By sample share, this clonotype is large (0.1 to 1%). This rearrangement joins TRBV7-6 to TRBJ1-4; D may be TRBD1 (5 bases). The CDR3 has 15 residues. V was trimmed by 0 bases and J by 7 bases, leaving 12 bases between them. Looked up from germline, CDR1 is SGHVS and CDR2 is FNYEAQ. CDR3 nucleotide sequence: TGTGCCAGCAGCTTAGCGCTCAGGGCTGGTGAAAAACTGTTTTTT. Protein sequence: CASSLALRAGEKLFF.

This clonotype showed up just a few times. V usage is TRBV7-2 and J usage is TRBJ1-5; D remains ambiguous. V lost 4 bases and J 0 bases, leaving 13 bases between the germline ends. This CDR3 region has 16 residues. The V gene's germline CDR1 is SGHTA and CDR2 FQGNSA. CDR3 protein: CASSSGLDGSNQPQHF. The CDR3 bases are TGTGCCAGCAGCTCGGGCCTGGACGGTAGCAATCAGCCCCAGCATTTT.

This clonotype ranks as medium-sized. The rearrangement links TRBV29-1 to TRBJ1-1; no firm D call. This CDR3 contains 13 residues. Looked up from germline, CDR1 is SQVTM and CDR2 is ANQGSEA. The V end lost 6 bases, the J end lost 4 bases, and 15 bases lay between the germline ends. CDR3 sequence (DNA): TGCAGCGTCACGGAGGGATCGGGCACTGAAGCTTTCTTT. Translating it yields CSVTEGSGTEAFF. The complete variable domain, with remaining parts taken from reference TRBV29-1 and TRBJ1-1, reads SAVISQKPSRDICQRGTSLTIQCQVDSQVTMMFWYRQQPGQSLTLIATANQGSEATYESGFVIDKFPISRPNLTFSTLTVSNMSPEDSSIYLCSVTEGSGTEAFFGQGTRLTVV.

Judged by abundance, this clonotype is medium-sized (0.01 to 0.1%). V and J are TRBV10-3 and TRBJ2-7, with D maybe TRBD2 (5 bases). Germline CDR1 is ENHRY and CDR2 is SYGVKD. Trimming removed 3 bases from V and 4 bases from J, with 16 bases in between. The CDR3 runs to 15 residues. The CDR3 loop is CAISDPRERRYEQYF. The CDR3 coding sequence is TGTGCCATCAGTGACCCGAGGGAGCGGAGGTACGAGCAGTACTTC.

This clonotype was observed a few times. V is TRBV7-3 and J is TRBJ2-2; D remains ambiguous. Per the germline V gene, CDR1 is SGHTA and CDR2 is FQGTGA. The CDR3 is 12 amino acids. Trimming left V 6 bases short and J 0 bases short, with 2 bases between. The CDR3 reads CASRSNTGELFF. Written as DNA, the CDR3 is TGTGCCAGCAGGTCGAACACCGGGGAGCTGTTTTTT.

The chain links TRBV7-2 to TRBJ2-7; D could derive from TRBD1 or TRBD2 (5 bases each). V was clipped by 7 bases and J by 4 bases, with 17 bases between them. This CDR3 is built from 14 residues. The germline CDR1 and CDR2 sequences are SGHTA and FQGNSA. As DNA, the CDR3 is TGTGCCAGCACCCGATCGGTGGGGGAATACGAGCAGTACTTC. Translated, it gives CASTRSVGEYEQYF.

In its sample, this clonotype is medium-sized (0.01 to 0.1%). The chain uses TRBV25-1 and TRBJ2-7; possible D gene TRBD2, 5 bases. Looked up from germline, CDR1 is MGHDK and CDR2 is SYGVNS. The CDR3 runs 14 residues. The ends were cut back, 3 bases at V and 3 bases at J, with 12 bases in the middle. The CDR3 sequence is CASSEISGVYEQYF. The CDR3 DNA reads as TGTGCCAGCAGTGAGATAAGCGGTGTCTACGAGCAGTACTTC.

This chain connects TRBV7-2 to TRBJ2-5; D may be TRBD1 or TRBD2 (5 bases each). Trimming removed 5 bases at V and 5 bases at J, with 18 bases between. Germline loops: CDR1 SGHTA, CDR2 FQGNSA. The CDR3 runs to 15 residues. DNA for the CDR3: TGTGCCAGCAGCCCCCCAGGGATGGGGGTTGAGACCCAGTACTTC. This translates into CASSPPGMGVETQYF. Combining the CDR3 with reference TRBV7-2 and TRBJ2-5 gives the whole variable domain GAGVSQSPSNKVTEKGKDVELRCDPISGHTALYWYRQSLGQGLEFLIYFQGNSAPDKSGLPSDRFSAERTGGSVSTLTIQRTQQEDSAVYLCASSPPGMGVETQYFGPGTRLLVL.

This clonotype showed up just a few times. J is TRBJ2-5 and V is TRBV29-1; no clear D. The germline V gene has CDR1 SQVTM and CDR2 ANQGSEA. The CDR3 runs to 11 residues. Trimming removed 8 bases at V and 5 bases at J, with 12 bases between. CDR3 coding DNA: TGCAGCTTTTTTAGTTGGGAGACCCAGTACTTC. It yields the protein CSFFSWETQYF.

Relative to its sample, this clonotype is medium-sized. The rearrangement uses TRBV18 and TRBJ2-1; D remains unclear. The V end lost 3 bases, the J end lost 6 bases, and 9 bases lay between the germline ends. The CDR3 sequence is 13 residues long. Germline CDR1 is KGHSH and CDR2 is LQKENI. The CDR3 region is CASSPRQSNEQFF. DNA of the CDR3: TGTGCCAGCTCACCGCGTCAGTCCAATGAGCAGTTCTTC.

This clonotype is judged medium-sized. CDR3 nucleotides: TGTGCCAGTCGCATCCATGGCTACACCTTC. Translating gives CASRIHGYTF. V usage is TRBV6-4 and J usage is TRBJ1-2, with D hard to call. Germline V gives CDR1 MRHNA, CDR2 SNTAGT. There are 10 residues in the CDR3. Deletions cut 9 bases from V and 6 bases from J, with 8 bases between.